These 2 T cell receptor beta chains were sequenced from one sample in a study of technical replicates of blood from several donors. Some clones are missing from TCRdb's copy, which holds only in-frame ones; the method was immunoSEQ multiplex PCR. The sample has 82,000 or so clones, roughly 95% seen once. Sequencing used T cells isolated from PBMCs. The receptor source for this set is a human donor in good health.

V gene TRBV6-1 combines with J gene TRBJ1-2; D is ambiguous. Germline loops: CDR1 MNHNS, CDR2 SASEGT. V was clipped by 3 bases and J by 2 bases, with 10 bases between them. The CDR3 contains 14 residues. Here the CDR3 DNA reads TGTGCCAGCAGTGAGAGGTTATCGAACTATGGCTACACCTTC. Protein sequence: CASSERLSNYGYTF.

The chain carries TRBV5-6 and TRBJ2-7; a weak D match, TRBD1 (6 bases). CDR1 and CDR2 from the germline V gene are SGHDT and YYEEEE. This CDR3 region has 11 residues. V lost 2 bases and J 7 bases, leaving 7 bases between the germline ends. CDR3 region: CASSFRGEQYF. CDR3 nucleotides: TGTGCCAGCAGCTTCAGGGGAGAGCAGTACTTC.